Listed here are 28 T cell receptor beta chains from one sample, sequenced in a study of OX40 agonist ivuxolimab in advanced cancers. Here immunoSEQ multiplex PCR was the method, and the copy in TCRdb shows in-frame clones only, minus some. The sample has fewer than 70,000 clones, about 90% seen once; the top ten hold more than 13%. The source material was CD4+ or CD8+ T cells sorted from blood, sampled in a trial of the OX40 agonist ivuxolimab. Receptors originate from an adult with an advanced solid tumor such as melanoma, head and neck, liver or kidney cancer.

This clone was counted a single time. The rearrangement links TRBV28 to TRBJ1-1; possible D gene TRBD1, 6 bases. The CDR3 is 12 amino acids. With 6 bases removed from V and 7 bases from J, the gap between germline ends came to 12 bases. Germline V CDR1 and CDR2: MDHEN, SYDVKM. The CDR3 here is CASSMTGNEAFF. As DNA, the CDR3 is TGTGCCAGCAGCATGACAGGTAATGAAGCTTTCTTT.

V usage is TRBV7-2 and J usage is TRBJ1-5; TRBD1 aligns across 12 bases. The V segment lost 5 bases and the J segment 4 bases; nucleotides outside the gene matches: 12. Germline loops: CDR1 SGHTA, CDR2 FQGNSA. The CDR3 has 18 amino acids. CDR3 amino acids: CASSLGGTGGAGNQPQHF. The DNA of the CDR3 is TGTGCCAGCAGCCTAGGGGGGACAGGGGGCGCAGGTAATCAGCCCCAGCATTTT.

The chain employs TRBV5-6 and TRBJ1-3, with D tentatively TRBD1 (6 bases). CDR3 length equals 15 residues. Trimming shortened V by 4 bases and J by 7 bases, and 18 bases separated the two germline ends. Germline loops: CDR1 SGHDT, CDR2 YYEEEE. This chain's CDR3 is CASSLPGGQGNTIYF. CDR3 in DNA: TGTGCCAGCAGCCTACCCGGGGGGCAGGGTAACACCATATATTTT.

The chain's CDR3 is CASSRQGQMNTEAFF. In nucleotides, the CDR3 is TGTGCCAGCAGTAGACAGGGCCAAATGAACACTGAAGCTTTCTTT. The genes are TRBV25-1 and TRBJ1-1, with TRBD1 matching over 7 bases. Germline V CDR1 and CDR2: MGHDK, SYGVNS. V dropped 5 bases and J dropped 0; count of bases not matched to a gene: 6. The CDR3 runs 15 residues.

This chain uses TRBV29-1 with TRBJ1-3, with D tentatively TRBD1 (5 bases). The ends were cut back, 2 bases at V and 3 bases at J, with 20 bases in the middle. The germline V gene has CDR1 SQVTM and CDR2 ANQGSEA. The CDR3 is made up of 17 amino acids. The CDR3 loop reads CSVESGSAGLGGNTIYF. In DNA form, the CDR3 reads TGCAGCGTTGAATCAGGCAGTGCGGGGCTAGGTGGAAACACCATATATTTT. The full variable domain, with the rest looked up from reference TRBV29-1 and TRBJ1-3, is SAVISQKPSRDICQRGTSLTIQCQVDSQVTMMFWYRQQPGQSLTLIATANQGSEATYESGFVIDKFPISRPNLTFSTLTVSNMSPEDSSIYLCSVESGSAGLGGNTIYFGEGSWLTVV.

The chain recombines TRBV2 with TRBJ2-1, with 10 bases identical to TRBD2. The CDR3 is made up of 15 amino acids. CDR1 SNHLY and CDR2 FYNNEI come from the germline V gene. J was trimmed by 2 bases and V by 7 bases; bases with no gene match: 5. The CDR3 loop reads CASNQGLAAYNEQFF. The CDR3 coding sequence is TGTGCCAGCAACCAAGGACTAGCGGCCTACAATGAGCAGTTCTTC.

The genes are TRBV19 and TRBJ2-7; D may be TRBD1 (6 bases). Trimming took off 1 base at V and 2 bases at J, with 12 bases between the two ends. CDR3 length equals 15 residues. The germline gives CDR1 LNHDA, CDR2 SQIVND (reference sequence). The CDR3 protein is CASSIAWDTAYEQYF. The CDR3, as DNA: TGTGCCAGTAGTATAGCCTGGGACACAGCCTACGAGCAGTACTTC.

This sequence joins TRBV11-1 and TRBJ2-1, with 7 bases identical to TRBD2. V was clipped by 5 bases and J by 2 bases; unmatched bases: 9. Germline-derived CDR1 and CDR2 are SGHAT and FQDESV (reference sequence). This CDR3 contains 16 residues. This CDR3 reads CASSIIGRGPYNEQFF. The DNA for the CDR3 is TGTGCCAGCAGCATTATTGGGAGGGGCCCCTACAATGAGCAGTTCTTC.

The V call is TRBV4-2, the J call TRBJ1-2, with 7 bases that match TRBD1. Trimming took 6 bases from V and 3 from J; bases not matched to a gene: 10. This CDR3 is built from 15 residues. Germline V gives CDR1 LGHNA, CDR2 YNFKEQ. The CDR3, as DNA: TGTGCCAGCAGTCCCCGGGGACAGATTTACTATGGCTACACCTTC. Translating it yields CASSPRGQIYYGYTF.

The chain joins TRBV29-1 to TRBJ2-7; 8 bases are a match to TRBD2. The trim removed 7 bases at V and 5 bases at J, leaving 10 bases unmatched. This CDR3 is 13 amino acids long. CDR1 is SQVTM and CDR2 is ANQGSEA in the germline V gene. This chain's CDR3 is CSAGGGSSHEQYF. The CDR3 DNA is TGCAGCGCCGGGGGGGGCAGTTCCCACGAGCAGTACTTC.

CDR3 in amino acids: CASSPWTDRGKETQYF. In DNA, the CDR3 is TGTGCCAGCAGCCCATGGACAGACAGGGGGAAAGAGACCCAGTACTTC. The gene calls are TRBV7-9 and TRBJ2-5, with 9 bases lining up with TRBD1. CDR1 and CDR2 (germline): SEHNR, FQNEAQ (reference sequence). Trimming cost V 5 bases and J 3 bases; bases outside gene matches: 10. CDR3 length: 16 amino acids.

The CDR3 protein is CASSPLGGSSDTQYF. As DNA, the CDR3 is TGCGCCAGCAGTCCCTTGGGCGGGAGTTCAGATACGCAGTATTTT. The rearrangement uses TRBV4-3 and TRBJ2-3, with TRBD2 matching 7 bases. The CDR3 covers 15 residues. V was clipped by 6 bases and J by 4 bases; unmatched bases: 10. Per the germline V gene, CDR1 is LGHNA and CDR2 is YSLEER.

The chain links TRBV20-1 to TRBJ2-1; D possibly uses TRBD1 or TRBD2 (5 bases each). This CDR3 comprises 11 residues. Germline values: CDR1 DFQATT, CDR2 SNEGSKA (reference sequence). The V end was cut by 5 bases, the J end by 5 bases, with 7 bases between. The CDR3: CSAGTDNEQFF. The CDR3 DNA is TGCAGTGCTGGGACGGACAATGAGCAGTTCTTC.

The rearrangement links TRBV5-1 to TRBJ2-5; D remains unclear. This CDR3 is 14 amino acids long. Germline V gene lookup returns CDR1 SGHRS and CDR2 YFSETQ. Between the trimmed V and J ends, which lost 4 bases and 5 bases, there was a span of 15 bases. CDR3 in DNA: TGCGCCAGCAGCCCGCAGGCCGGCGGCGAGACCCAGTACTTC. As protein: CASSPQAGGETQYF.

The CDR3: CASSSRDPNPYGYTF. The CDR3 DNA is TGTGCCAGCAGCTCCCGGGACCCAAATCCTTATGGCTACACCTTC. The rearrangement uses TRBV9 and TRBJ1-2; a weak D match, TRBD1 (5 bases). With 4 bases removed from V and 5 bases from J, the gap between germline ends came to 18 bases. Per the germline V gene, CDR1 is SGDLS and CDR2 is YYNGEE. The CDR3 runs to 15 residues.

The gene calls are TRBV19 and TRBJ2-4; D uncertain. Germline CDR1 is LNHDA and CDR2 is SQIVND (reference sequence). V was trimmed by 1 base and J by 1 base, leaving 14 bases between them. CDR3 size: 17 residues. CDR3 sequence reads: CASSIGEALGAKNIQYF. The CDR3 nucleotides read TGTGCCAGTAGTATAGGGGAAGCCTTGGGGGCCAAAAACATTCAGTACTTC.

The V call is TRBV18, the J call TRBJ1-5; perhaps TRBD1 as D (5 bases). Trimming took 4 bases from V and 4 from J, leaving 14 bases between them. Germline V gives CDR1 KGHSH, CDR2 LQKENI. This CDR3 spans 15 amino acids. CDR3 bases: TGTGCCAGCTCACTCCAGGGCGCGTGGAATCAGCCCCAGCATTTT. Translation: CASSLQGAWNQPQHF.

This chain connects TRBV28 to TRBJ2-1, with 7 bases matching TRBD1. CDR1 and CDR2 from the germline V gene are MDHEN and SYDVKM. Germline trimming cut 6 bases from V and 8 bases from J; bases unmatched to any gene: 7. The CDR3 has 13 amino acids. The CDR3 loop reads CASSPDRAHEQFF. Written as DNA, the CDR3 is TGTGCCAGCAGCCCCGACAGGGCCCATGAGCAGTTCTTC.

The CDR3, as DNA: TGTGCCAGCAGCGTAGGAGGGGTGGTAGCGGGAGTTAATGAGCAGTTCTTC. Translation: CASSVGGVVAGVNEQFF. V is TRBV9 and J is TRBJ2-1; TRBD2 agrees at 9 bases. The CDR3 loop spans 17 amino acids. In germline, CDR1 is SGDLS, CDR2 YYNGEE. V dropped 0 bases and J dropped 7; count of bases not matched to a gene: 11. Based on the CDR3 plus reference TRBV9 and TRBJ2-1, the full variable domain is DSGVTQTPKHLITATGQRVTLRCSPRSGDLSVYWYQQSLDQGLQFLIQYYNGEERAKGNILERFSAQQFPDLHSELNLSSLELGDSALYFCASSVGGVVAGVNEQFFGPGTRLTVL.

The chain has TRBV14 and TRBJ1-1; D possibly corresponds to TRBD1 (6 bases). CDR1 is SGHDN, CDR2 FVKESK, per germline. V was pared by 1 base and J by 5 bases, with 11 bases between. The CDR3 totals 14 residues. In DNA form, the CDR3 reads TGTGCCAGCAGCCAAGTATGGGGGCGGACTGAAGCTTTCTTT. Its translation is CASSQVWGRTEAFF.

The genes are TRBV5-1 and TRBJ2-5; D uncertain. CDR3 size: 13 residues. The germline V gene encodes CDR1 SGHRS and CDR2 YFSETQ. V lost 2 bases and J 2 bases, leaving 7 bases between the germline ends. The CDR3 region is CASSFMYQETQYF. The CDR3 nucleotides read TGCGCCAGCAGCTTCATGTATCAAGAGACCCAGTACTTC. Supplemented by reference TRBV5-1 and TRBJ2-5, the full variable domain reads KAGVTQTPRYLIKTRGQQVTLSCSPISGHRSVSWYQQTPGQGLQFLFEYFSETQRNKGNFPGRFSGRQFSNSRSEMNVSTLELGDSALYLCASSFMYQETQYFGPGTRLLVL.

The chain has TRBV19 and TRBJ1-5, with TRBD1 matching 9 bases. Germline V gives CDR1 LNHDA, CDR2 SQIVND (reference sequence). The V and J ends lost 5 bases and 5 bases, in that order; junction bases with no gene match: 7. The CDR3 is 15 amino acids. CDR3 region: CASSLGGQGYQPQHF. The CDR3 coding sequence is TGTGCCAGTAGTTTGGGAGGACAGGGGTATCAGCCCCAGCATTTT.

In DNA, the CDR3 is TGCGCCAGCAGCCAACAGGGGCGGAACACCGGGGAGCTGTTTTTT. Protein: CASSQQGRNTGELFF. The chain has TRBV4-3 and TRBJ2-2; the D gene is possibly TRBD1 (6 bases). V shed 2 bases and J shed 1 base, with 8 bases lying between them. The CDR3 has 15 amino acids. The V gene's germline CDR1 is LGHNA and CDR2 YSLEER.

The chain combines TRBV28 with TRBJ2-7, with TRBD2 matching over 12 bases. Germline CDR1 reads MDHEN; CDR2 reads SYDVKM. The CDR3 sequence is 15 residues long. J was trimmed by 7 bases and V by 6 bases; bases with no gene match: 10. CDR3 nucleotides: TGTGCCAGCAGCTCCTCGACTAGCGGGAGTCGGGAGCAGTACTTC. Amino acid sequence: CASSSSTSGSREQYF.

The chain employs TRBV11-3 and TRBJ1-5, with no clear D. CDR3 length equals 13 residues. Trimming took off 0 bases at V and 7 bases at J, with 7 bases between the two ends. CDR1 and CDR2 from the germline V gene are SGHNT and YENEEA. As DNA, the CDR3 is TGTGCCAGCAGCTTAGATCGTGGACAGCCCCAGCATTTT. It is translated as CASSLDRGQPQHF.

This chain uses TRBV5-1 with TRBJ2-2; D possibly uses TRBD1 or TRBD2 (5 bases each). V dropped 7 bases and J dropped 0 bases, with 13 bases sitting between them. CDR3 length: 15 amino acids. Germline V gene sequence: CDR1 SGHRS, CDR2 YFSETQ. The DNA of the CDR3 is TGCGCCAGCTTTCTAGGGGAGACGAACACCGGGGAGCTGTTTTTT. It yields the protein CASFLGETNTGELFF. The whole variable domain, filled in from reference TRBV5-1 and TRBJ2-2, reads KAGVTQTPRYLIKTRGQQVTLSCSPISGHRSVSWYQQTPGQGLQFLFEYFSETQRNKGNFPGRFSGRQFSNSRSEMNVSTLELGDSALYLCASFLGETNTGELFFGEGSRLTVL.

CDR3 loop: CASSFLAGGRTYEQYF. The CDR3 region has the DNA TGTGCCAGCAGTTTCTTAGCGGGAGGGCGAACCTACGAGCAGTACTTC. The chain is built from TRBV6-5 and TRBJ2-7, with TRBD2 matching 11 bases. Germline loops: CDR1 MNHEY, CDR2 SVGAGI. The CDR3 extends over 16 amino acids. Trimming at V came to 4 bases and at J to 2 bases, leaving 7 bases not matched to a gene.

This chain links TRBV5-6 with TRBJ2-7; TRBD1 might be the D (5 bases). This CDR3 region has 16 residues. In germline, CDR1 is SGHDT, CDR2 YYEEEE. Between the trimmed V and J ends, which lost 1 base and 0 bases, there was a span of 14 bases. The CDR3 here is CASSLFPTGSSYEQYF. For the CDR3, the DNA is TGTGCCAGCAGCTTGTTCCCAACAGGAAGCTCCTACGAGCAGTACTTC. Together with reference TRBV5-6 and TRBJ2-7, the CDR3 gives the full variable domain: DAGVTQSPTHLIKTRGQQVTLRCSPKSGHDTVSWYQQALGQGPQFIFQYYEEEERQRGNFPDRFSGHQFPNYSSELNVNALLLGDSALYLCASSLFPTGSSYEQYFGPGTRLTVT.